The next 32 T cell receptor beta chains were all read from a single sample in a study of blood T cell repertoires in COVID-19. The method was immunoSEQ multiplex PCR; TCRdb's version includes in-frame clones alone and lacks a portion of them. The repertoire consists of approximately 90,000 clones, with 78% occurring once and the leading ten covering more than 6%. What was sequenced was peripheral blood. Every receptor here comes from a man aged 70-80 years with COVID-19, enrolled during active disease.

This chain uses TRBV10-1 with TRBJ2-1; 7 nucleotides line up with TRBD2. This CDR3 has 16 amino acids. CDR1 is WNHNN and CDR2 is SYGVQD in the germline V gene (reference sequence). J was trimmed by 0 bases and V by 4 bases; bases with no gene match: 6. CDR3 sequence reads: CASSAVIAGSYNEQFF. The CDR3 DNA is TGCGCCAGCAGTGCGGTAATAGCGGGCTCCTACAATGAGCAGTTCTTC.

The genes are TRBV19 and TRBJ2-1; D is perhaps TRBD1 (5 bases). The V and J ends lost 3 bases and 8 bases respectively, with 11 bases between them. CDR1 and CDR2 (germline): LNHDA, SQIVND (reference sequence). The CDR3 runs 13 residues. CDR3 region: CASSIFPGHEQFF. The CDR3 bases are TGTGCCAGTAGTATTTTCCCAGGGCATGAGCAGTTCTTC.

The chain joins TRBV5-1 to TRBJ2-2; 7 bases map to TRBD1. Unmatched junction bases numbered 7, after V lost 4 bases and J lost 4 bases. This CDR3 is built from 15 residues. Germline CDR1 and CDR2: SGHRS and YFSETQ. The CDR3 nucleotides are TGCGCCAGCAGCCCTACAGGGGTCCCCACCGGGGAGCTGTTTTTT. Protein sequence: CASSPTGVPTGELFF.

The rearrangement uses TRBV7-8 and TRBJ2-1; 9 bases are shared with TRBD2. The CDR3 sequence is 13 residues long. Germline V gene data show CDR1 as SGHVS and CDR2 as FQNEAQ. J was trimmed by 7 bases and V by 5 bases; bases with no gene match: 3. DNA of the CDR3: TGTGCCAGCAGCCGGACTAGCGTAAATGAGCAGTTCTTC. Translating gives CASSRTSVNEQFF.

V is TRBV19 and J is TRBJ2-7; 8 nucleotides match TRBD2. CDR3 length: 19 residues. J lost 8 bases, V lost 10 bases, and 31 bases had no gene match. Germline CDR1 reads LNHDA; CDR2 reads SQIVND (reference sequence). This CDR3 is CATQSGSFPLAYRREKQYF. In nucleotides, the CDR3 is TGTGCCACCCAGAGCGGGAGTTTTCCGTTAGCGTACCGGCGGGAGAAGCAGTACTTC.

This chain links TRBV3-1 (or the pseudogene TRBV3-2) with TRBJ2-1; D is uncertain. The V gene's germline CDR1 is LGHDT and CDR2 YNNKEL (reference sequence). V shed 3 bases and J shed 0 bases, with 9 bases lying between them. The CDR3 runs 15 residues. CDR3 sequence: CASSQETGSYNEQFF. CDR3 DNA sequence: TGTGCCAGCAGCCAGGAGACCGGCTCCTACAATGAGCAGTTCTTC.

This clone was recorded only once. This chain connects TRBV6-2 or TRBV6-3 to TRBJ2-6; 7 bases agree with TRBD1. The CDR3 spans 19 residues. Germline values: CDR1 MNHEY, CDR2 SVGEGT. Losses at the gene ends were 3 bases for V and 0 bases for J; bases not matched to a gene: 11. The CDR3 is CASSYPTGQFLSGANVLTF. For the CDR3, the DNA is TGTGCCAGCAGTTATCCGACGGGACAGTTTCTCTCTGGGGCCAACGTCCTGACTTTC.

The chain has TRBV18 and TRBJ1-1; no clear D. The germline V gene has CDR1 KGHSH and CDR2 LQKENI. V was cut by 3 bases and J by 0 bases, with 11 bases left in between. CDR3 length: 15 amino acids. The CDR3 DNA is TGTGCCAGCTCACCCGGCGAGGCTTTGAACACTGAAGCTTTCTTT. This codes for CASSPGEALNTEAFF.

This clone has only one observation. The J gene is TRBJ2-2, the V gene TRBV11-3; 10 nucleotides match TRBD1. CDR3 length: 16 residues. With 1 base clipped from V and 6 bases from J, the junction kept 5 bases outside the gene matches. The germline CDR1 and CDR2 sequences are SGHNT and YENEEA. The CDR3 region is CASSLAGTGVAGELFF. The CDR3 nucleotides read TGTGCCAGCAGCTTAGCCGGGACAGGGGTAGCCGGGGAGCTGTTTTTT.

This clone came up a few times. The chain joins TRBV5-1 to TRBJ2-7; D may be TRBD1 (6 bases). CDR1 and CDR2 (germline): SGHRS, YFSETQ. The CDR3 covers 12 residues. Trimming removed 4 bases at V and 1 base at J, with 6 bases between. CDR3 loop: CASSGQSYEQYF. CDR3 DNA sequence: TGCGCCAGCAGCGGACAGTCCTACGAGCAGTACTTC.

The chain has TRBV6-5 and TRBJ1-2; 8 bases line up with TRBD1. Germline V gene data show CDR1 as MNHEY and CDR2 as SVGAGI. The length of the CDR3 is 12 residues. The V segment lost 5 bases and the J segment 8 bases; nucleotides outside the gene matches: 4. CDR3 DNA: TGTGCCAGCAGTCCTGACAGGGGAGGCTACACCTTC. Translating gives CASSPDRGGYTF.

The J gene is TRBJ1-2, the V gene TRBV7-3; weak D call: TRBD1 (6 bases). Trimming pared 5 bases from V and 2 bases from J, leaving 21 bases between. This CDR3 is 17 amino acids long. The germline V gene has CDR1 SGHTA and CDR2 FQGTGA. This CDR3 reads CASSPGGQLELNYGYTF. CDR3 DNA: TGTGCCAGCAGCCCGGGGGGGCAGCTTGAACTGAACTATGGCTACACCTTC.

The V call is TRBV25-1, the J call TRBJ2-5, with TRBD1 identical over 9 bases. Looked up from germline, CDR1 is MGHDK and CDR2 is SYGVNS. The CDR3 spans 16 residues. J gave up 5 bases and V 4 bases, and 11 bases lay outside the gene matches. CDR3 DNA sequence: TGTGCCAGCAGTGCAGAACAGGGGGCGATTGGGGAGACCCAGTACTTC. Amino acid sequence: CASSAEQGAIGETQYF. Full variable domain (missing parts from reference TRBV25-1 and TRBJ2-5): EADIYQTPRYLVIGTGKKITLECSQTMGHDKMYWYQQDPGMELHLIHYSYGVNSTEKGDLSSESTVSRIRTEHFPLTLESARPSHTSQYLCASSAEQGAIGETQYFGPGTRLLVL.

This CDR3 reads CASSSQGFGPGEKLFF. The CDR3 nucleotides are TGTGCCAGCAGCTCCCAGGGGTTTGGTCCTGGTGAAAAACTGTTTTTT. The chain employs TRBV9 and TRBJ1-4; D is perhaps TRBD1 (6 bases). The V end was cut by 4 bases, the J end by 7 bases, with 20 bases between. CDR3 length: 16 residues. In germline, CDR1 is SGDLS, CDR2 YYNGEE.

There are a few counts of this clone. This sequence joins TRBV7-6 and TRBJ2-4; 9 nucleotides match TRBD2. The CDR3 covers 16 residues. Germline values: CDR1 SGHVS, CDR2 FNYEAQ. V shed 2 bases and J 8 bases; nucleotides not matched to a gene: 10. CDR3 in amino acids: CASSLTGVAGVDIQYF. CDR3 sequence (DNA): TGTGCCAGCAGCTTAACGGGGGTAGCGGGAGTTGACATTCAGTACTTC.

The chain is built from TRBV5-4 and TRBJ2-2; possibly TRBD1 for D (6 bases). V was pared by 4 bases and J by 4 bases, with 20 bases between. Germline V CDR1 and CDR2: SGHNT, YYREEE (reference sequence). This CDR3 has 17 residues. CDR3 amino acids: CASSPATGTRGTGELFF. CDR3 nucleotides: TGTGCCAGCAGCCCGGCAACAGGGACCAGGGGCACCGGGGAGCTGTTTTTT.

Turning to this clone: The same CDR3 also results from other DNA sequences found in this sample. The CDR3 coding sequence is TGTGCCATCGGCGGGACTTCACATCAGCCCCAGCATTTT. This encodes CAIGGTSHQPQHF. The chain links TRBV10-3 to TRBJ1-5, with D possibly TRBD1 on 5 matching bases. The CDR3 spans 13 residues. Germline CDR1 ENHRY, CDR2 SYGVKD. The germline V and J ends were trimmed by 8 bases and 5 bases, with 13 bases remaining between them.

In this sample, this clone turned up a few times. The rearrangement links TRBV19 to TRBJ2-1, with TRBD2 matching 10 bases. V was clipped by 5 bases and J by 9 bases; unmatched bases: 10. The germline CDR1 and CDR2 sequences are LNHDA and SQIVND (reference sequence). CDR3 length equals 15 residues. CDR3 DNA: TGTGCCAGTAGTCGAGCGGGAGGGGTTCTGGGTGAGCAGTTCTTC. This gives the protein CASSRAGGVLGEQFF.

The CDR3 loop is CASSLLGTSGNNEQFF. The CDR3 DNA sequence: TGTGCCAGCAGCCTACTCGGGACTAGCGGGAACAATGAGCAGTTCTTC. V usage is TRBV7-2 and J usage is TRBJ2-1; 13 bases line up with TRBD2. The trim removed 5 bases at V and 5 bases at J, leaving 6 bases unmatched. The CDR3 covers 16 residues. In germline, CDR1 is SGHTA, CDR2 FQGNSA.

This chain joins TRBV9 and TRBJ2-1, with 8 bases that match TRBD2. CDR1 and CDR2 from the germline V gene are SGDLS and YYNGEE. J lost 6 bases, V lost 3 bases, and 8 bases had no gene match. The CDR3 has 15 residues. CDR3 sequence: CASSGTSGYTNEQFF. In DNA, the CDR3 is TGTGCCAGCAGCGGCACTAGCGGTTACACCAATGAGCAGTTCTTC.

The V and J genes are TRBV28 and TRBJ2-3; 11 nucleotides align to TRBD1. CDR3 size: 16 residues. The V and J ends lost 5 bases and 2 bases, in that order; junction bases with no gene match: 6. The V gene's germline CDR1 is MDHEN and CDR2 SYDVKM. For the CDR3, the DNA is TGTGCCAGCAGTACCCGGGACAGGGGGTTCACAGATACGCAGTATTTT. This gives the protein CASSTRDRGFTDTQYF.

The rearrangement joins TRBV5-4 to TRBJ2-1, with TRBD2 matching over 9 bases. CDR1 and CDR2 (germline): SGHNT, YYREEE (reference sequence). The ends lost 0 bases at V and 8 bases at J; junction bases unmatched: 3. The CDR3 contains 14 residues. The CDR3 protein is CASSLELAGDEQFF. The CDR3 nucleotides are TGTGCCAGCAGCTTGGAACTAGCGGGTGATGAGCAGTTCTTC.

The gene calls are TRBV19 and TRBJ1-3; 12 bases match TRBD1. This CDR3 has 15 residues. Unmatched junction bases numbered 8, after V lost 6 bases and J lost 8 bases. Germline loops: CDR1 LNHDA, CDR2 SQIVND (reference sequence). The CDR3 DNA reads as TGTGCCAGTAGCGGGACAGGGGGCGGTGAGGACACCATATATTTT. Its protein product is CASSGTGGGEDTIYF.

This clone was seen more than once but under ten times. The rearrangement links TRBV4-1 to TRBJ2-1, with 16 bases matching TRBD2. The CDR3 is 19 amino acids. V shed 4 bases and J 6 bases; nucleotides not matched to a gene: 12. CDR1 is MGHRA, CDR2 YSYEKL, per germline. The CDR3 region is CASSPRLGTSGREFNEQFF. For the CDR3, the DNA is TGCGCCAGCAGCCCTCGCCTAGGGACTAGCGGGAGGGAGTTCAATGAGCAGTTCTTC.

This clone was observed a few times. The J gene is TRBJ2-7, the V gene TRBV2; D might be TRBD2 (6 bases). This CDR3 region has 13 residues. The germline V gene has CDR1 SNHLY and CDR2 FYNNEI. The V end was cut by 10 bases, the J end by 1 base, with 14 bases between. Written as DNA, the CDR3 is TGTGCCATAGTCCGCGGGGAATCCTACGAGCAGTACTTC. Amino acid sequence: CAIVRGESYEQYF.

In this sample, this clone turned up once. V and J are TRBV29-1 and TRBJ1-2, with 9 bases identical to TRBD1. CDR3 length equals 13 residues. The ends lost 2 bases at V and 7 bases at J; junction bases unmatched: 5. Looked up from germline, CDR1 is SQVTM and CDR2 is ANQGSEA. The CDR3 region is CSVERQGEGGYTF. The CDR3 DNA reads TGCAGCGTTGAACGACAGGGGGAAGGTGGCTACACCTTC.

The chain links TRBV3-1 (or the pseudogene TRBV3-2) to TRBJ1-6, with 8 bases fitting TRBD1. CDR1 is LGHDT and CDR2 is YNNKEL in the germline V gene (reference sequence). This CDR3 has 16 amino acids. V lost 3 bases and J lost 9; bases outside the gene matches: 10. CDR3 in amino acids: CASSQGWRTGSSPLHF. In DNA, the CDR3 is TGTGCCAGCAGCCAGGGATGGCGGACAGGGTCTTCACCCCTCCACTTT.

The chain has TRBV6-2 or TRBV6-3 and TRBJ2-3; 7 positions match TRBD1. The J segment lost 9 bases and the V segment lost 6 bases, leaving 6 bases of the junction unmatched. The CDR3 has 12 residues. Germline V gene data show CDR1 as MNHEY and CDR2 as SVGEGT. The CDR3: CASSSGQPTQYF. CDR3 DNA sequence: TGTGCCAGCAGCTCGGGACAGCCAACGCAGTATTTT.

The chain uses TRBV2 and TRBJ1-5, with TRBD1 identical over 7 bases. J lost 1 base, V lost 5 bases, and 2 bases had no gene match. Per germline, CDR1 SNHLY and CDR2 FYNNEI. There are 14 residues in the CDR3. This CDR3 reads CASSWTGSNQPQHF. The DNA for the CDR3 is TGTGCCAGCAGTTGGACAGGAAGCAATCAGCCCCAGCATTTT.

This clone was recorded only once. The rearrangement joins TRBV12-3 or TRBV12-4 to TRBJ1-2; D remains ambiguous. Deletions cut 6 bases from V and 4 bases from J, with 9 bases between. This CDR3 spans 12 amino acids. CDR3 DNA sequence: TGTGCCAGCAGCTCCTCCTTCTATGGCTACACCTTC. It yields the protein CASSSSFYGYTF.

The rearrangement uses TRBV6-5 and TRBJ1-5; no clear D gene. The CDR3 has 14 residues. Germline-derived CDR1 and CDR2 are MNHEY and SVGAGI. The V and J ends lost 8 bases and 2 bases respectively, with 13 bases between them. CDR3 DNA: TGTGCCAGCGGGTCTGGACTCGGCAATCAGCCCCAGCATTTT. This codes for CASGSGLGNQPQHF.

The chain has TRBV12-5 and TRBJ1-5; D may be TRBD1 (6 bases). Trimming removed 3 bases at V and 1 base at J, with 10 bases between. CDR1 is LGHNT, CDR2 FRNRAP, per germline. This CDR3 has 15 residues. CDR3 region: CASGLGQTSNQPQHF. The CDR3 nucleotides are TGTGCTAGTGGTTTAGGACAGACCAGCAATCAGCCCCAGCATTTT.